The TCR beta chain described here comes from a study of CD8 T cells in ankylosing spondylitis. Overall study findings and caveats: Ankylosing spondylitis blood seemed to carry a telltale TCR beta motif made of eight or nine highly homologous variants. Within peripheral blood, clones linked to disease were CD8+ and relatively rare.

This clonotype was counted only a few times. Antigen specificity is unknown. TCRdb analysed the 5' RACE reads with MiXCR anew, one entry per CDR3 protein. The sample has about 230,000 distinct CDR3 sequences, approximately 7.6% seen once. V lost 5 bases to trimming and J lost 0 bases, with 17 bases between them. This CDR3 is 16 amino acids long. Looked up from germline, CDR1 is SGHTA and CDR2 is FQGNSA. The V call is TRBV7-2, the J call TRBJ2-7, with D possibly matching TRBD2 (6 bases). The clonotype comes from a female donor with ankylosing spondylitis or in good health (not recorded which). The sample consisted of blood, either unsorted or a sorted T cell fraction (not recorded which). CDR3 residues: CASSPQTRRSSYEQYF. The CDR3 DNA is TGTGCCAGCAGCCCCCAGACTAGAAGGAGCTCCTACGAGCAGTACTTC.